This T cell receptor beta chain was obtained from a study of cytomegalovirus exposure and HLA in healthy donors (dated by TCRdb to the late 2010s). General notes on the study: In an earlier analysis of some 550 of the donors, around 300 Gb of sequence data and approximately 120 million unique TCR beta sequences from some 170 million T cells were reported. About 320 gigabases of sequencing data and 80 million or so unique TCR sequences were included in an early release covering about 620 HLA-typed donors. Among the roughly 400 genotyped donors, more than 70% belonged to the genetic ancestry cluster associated with self-reported Caucasian donors. The study aimed to test whether cataloging public T cell receptors could reveal signatures of past pathogen exposure. Using immunosequencing, the study profiled T cell repertoires from fewer than 850 subjects and related those repertoires to cytomegalovirus serostatus. Along with the approximately 650-subject first cohort, a separate validation cohort of over 90 different subjects was used. High-throughput TCR immunosequencing, statistical association of individual TCRs with disease status, and machine learning were combined to predict cytomegalovirus infection status. A later analysis re-examined previously published TCR beta repertoires from more than 600 donors and added high-resolution HLA genotyping to investigate patterns of TCR occurrence. The later analysis used no new phenotypic data to find candidate immune exposures, relying instead on TCR beta sequences and their occurrence across donors. An earlier analysis of several hundred of the donors applied high-throughput TCR beta sequencing to assess whether each TCR beta V gene segment acted as functional or pseudogenic. Alongside the repertoire data, information on donor age, sex, ethnicity and CMV serostatus was compiled. Genome-wide SNP genotypes for about 55% of the roughly 670 donors were used in a later genetic analysis, which treated that subset as a discovery cohort. Every repertoire in the discovery cohort had been generated on one and the same sequencing platform. HLA typing covered class I and class II loci at four-digit resolution. Typing coverage differed by locus: A, B, C, DRB1 and DQB1 were typed in about 629-640 donors, DQA1 in 500 to 550, DPA1 in some 600, and DPB1 in roughly 470. Because of strong linkage in the cohort, a few DR-DQ haplotypes were treated as single units for association and clustering. Across about 380 genotyped donors of the cohort, an average of approximately 240,000 unique TCR beta nucleotide sequences per donor were sequenced, and approximately 19% of those sequences were non-productive. The full study reports these points: The classifier was reported to diagnose cytomegalovirus status with high specificity and sensitivity in both the original cohort and the validation cohort. In the study, about 150 TCR beta chains were listed as associated with cytomegalovirus. Several of the top co-occurrence clusters appeared to be linked to parvovirus B19, influenza, CMV and Epstein-Barr virus, according to a later analysis. HLA typing was unavailable for some donors at each locus, so association tests used only the typed subset. In a later genetic analysis, a missense DCLRE1C variant was associated with V-gene and J-gene trimming of TCR beta chains, and the association was replicated in an independent cohort. A cluster of highly shared sequence variants was judged likely to represent a technical artifact of the sequencing pipeline. A later analysis found that TCR association rates varied across HLA loci, with DRB1 alleles showing the most associated TCRs and HLA-C alleles the fewest. Most TCR sequences were observed very rarely across donors, whereas some public TCRs were present in many individuals. Presence/absence analyses assumed roughly uniform sequencing depth across donors, an assumption that may not hold. In this cohort, only TCR beta chains were sequenced, and detectable features were limited by the absence of alpha or paired-chain data. Linkage disequilibrium might explain the correlated functional status among segregating V segments, but an unknown experimental factor could not be excluded. Because counts were too low, around 17 rarely observed V segments, including chromosome 9 orphons, were left out of the earlier analysis of some 600 of the donors. Compared with the approximately 670-donor mean, donors in an Asian-associated ancestry cluster had fewer N-insertions in productive TCRs, according to a later genetic analysis. In a later analysis, HLA-associated TCR beta chains showed more clonal expansion and lower generation probabilities than non-associated chains that were equally common. A few of the identified cytomegalovirus-associated TCR beta chains were confirmed in vitro to be specific for cytomegalovirus antigens. The 87-base-pair reads could not distinguish some IMGT-functional V segments, including TRBV6-2 and TRBV6-3, so those segments were excluded. The authors suggested that the approach could potentially be extended to other disease states and immunological phenotypes. Immune exposure information for the cohort was limited to CMV serostatus. A further reported finding was that TCR beta sequences accurately predicted the HLA-A and HLA-B alleles for most subjects in the first cohort. Specific HLA alleles were associated with 15,000 to 20,000 TCR beta sequences at a false discovery rate of 0.05 in a later analysis. In an earlier analysis of approximately 590 of the donors, most TCR beta V segments appeared in productive rearrangements about 90% or about 30% of the time, broadly matching IMGT annotations. When HLA alleles, especially DR and DQ, strongly co-occurred, attributing TCR associations to individual alleles was difficult. Most CMV-associated TCR beta chains appeared to be HLA-restricted in a later analysis, and the HLA associations seemed to be driven largely by CMV exposure.

The germline V gene (reference sequence) provides CDR1 LNHDA and CDR2 SQIVND. V gives up 3 bases and J gives up 3 bases, and the segment between their germline ends measures 6 bases. Including the terminal cysteine and phenylalanine, the CDR3 comprises 12 residues. The kept DNA is CDR3 alone, 36 bases in frame from the first base. The method behind the library was the immunoSEQ multiplex PCR assay. For the multiplex PCR, a mixture combining 60 forward primers for TCR Vbeta segments and 13 reverse primers for TCR Jbeta segments was used. A multiplex PCR assay on genomic DNA amplified the CDR3 region of rearranged TCR beta genes. The amplified TCR beta libraries were sequenced on the Illumina HiSeq System as 87-base-pair reads. In the original analysis: A later analysis counted approximately 76 million unique TCR beta chains across the roughly 700 repertoires, and around 12 million of these chains were shared by at least two donors. Raw reads were error-corrected and collapsed into unique sequences with a nearest-neighbor algorithm that merged closely related sequences to remove PCR and sequencing errors. CDR3 sequences were aligned to IMGT reference sequences to assign V, D and J gene segments. For a sequence to be retained, a match of at least six nucleotides was required to both a V gene segment and a J gene segment. Rearrangements were called productive when the CDR3 lacked stop codons and stayed in frame with V and J; all others were non-productive. CDR3 was defined by IMGT convention, running from the second conserved V-encoded cysteine to the conserved J-encoded phenylalanine. Sequences without an unambiguous match to a single V gene segment were excluded from the earlier analysis of several hundred of the donors. In an earlier analysis of a few hundred of the donors, V segments were called functional above 56.7% productive rearrangements and were called segregating when the between-donor standard deviation exceeded 5%. A statistical classification framework was developed to diagnose cytomegalovirus status using the catalog of TCR beta chain sequences. In a later analysis, V and J genes were assigned by comparing TCR nucleotide sequences against IMGT/GENE-DB human TR gene sequences. The TCRdist pipeline was used in a later analysis to assign CDR3 sequences and most-parsimonious VDJ recombination scenarios. A later analysis defined each TCR beta chain by its CDR3 amino acid sequence plus V-gene family, and excluded reads lacking a unique V-gene family. A later analysis removed 500 to 600 highly shared, low-generation-probability nucleotide sequences to deal with suspected cross-contamination and a sequencing artifact. In a later analysis, a clonal expansion index was calculated for each public chain from normalized within-repertoire ranks of inferred template counts. A later analysis computed generation probabilities with a VDJ recombination model fitted to out-of-frame rearrangements, and checked the results against IGoR. In a later analysis, hypergeometric tests were used to score TCR-TCR, TCR-HLA and TCR-CMV co-occurrence, with a repertoire-size bias correction applied to TCR pairs. A later analysis estimated false discovery rates by permuting HLA or CMV assignments 20 times. In a later analysis, co-occurring TCRs were grouped using DBSCAN, with TCRdist sequence similarity added in when clustering inside HLA-allele-positive subsets. Repertoires with fewer than 30,000 or more than 120,000 public chains were left out of co-occurrence clustering, as were a handful of repertoires with anomalous nucleotide sharing. TCRdb carries this immuneACCESS record with in-frame sequences only. Its versions omit some clonotypes, under half of them owing to an unresolved V gene in the studies checked, with the rest unexplained. That table gives V, J and clone size, and the DNA gave D and trimming. This sample gives under 200,000 clones in total; roughly 85% of them show up just once. Over 2% of the sample goes to the ten largest clones.

The cohort consisted of 650 to 850 healthy bone marrow donors. At the time of sampling, all cohort members were nominally healthy, though unrecorded immune exposures were likely present. The donor tested CMV seronegative, placing the donor among the 350 to 400 seronegative members of the cohort. Each donor provided a peripheral blood sample, and peripheral blood mononuclear cells were used for TCR beta sequencing. The Qiagen DNeasy Blood Extraction Kit was used to extract genomic DNA from the blood cell samples. This clone was observed a few times. Its specific antigen is unknown. Qualities for individual bases were not recorded, and no much larger clone is one base off.

The chain uses TRBV19 and TRBJ2-7; matching of 5 bases hints at TRBD2 as the D gene. The sequencing sample was made of PBMCs. The source is a woman between 45 and 65 years old in good health and CMV-seronegative. The DNA sequence is as follows: TGTGCCAGTAGTATCGGAGGCTACGAGCAGTACTTC. It codes for CASSIGGYEQYF.